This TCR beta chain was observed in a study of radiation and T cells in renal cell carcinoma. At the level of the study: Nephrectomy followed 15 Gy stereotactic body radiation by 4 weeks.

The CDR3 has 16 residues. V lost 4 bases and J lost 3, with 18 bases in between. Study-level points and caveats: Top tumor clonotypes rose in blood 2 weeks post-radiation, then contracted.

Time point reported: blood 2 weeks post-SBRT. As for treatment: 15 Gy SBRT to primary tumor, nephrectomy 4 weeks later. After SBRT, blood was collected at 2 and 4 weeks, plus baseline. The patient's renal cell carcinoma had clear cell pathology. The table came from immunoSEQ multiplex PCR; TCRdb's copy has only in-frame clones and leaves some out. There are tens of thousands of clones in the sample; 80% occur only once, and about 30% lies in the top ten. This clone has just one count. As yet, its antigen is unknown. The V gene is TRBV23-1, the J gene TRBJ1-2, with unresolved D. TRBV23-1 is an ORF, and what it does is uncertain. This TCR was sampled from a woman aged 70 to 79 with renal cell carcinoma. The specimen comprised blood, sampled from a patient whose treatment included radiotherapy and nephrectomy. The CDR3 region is CASSLHLEVDDYGYTF. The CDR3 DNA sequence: TGCGCCAGCAGTCTTCATTTAGAGGTAGACGACTATGGCTACACCTTC.